This T cell receptor (beta chain) was obtained from a study of blood T cell repertoires in COVID-19. Across the study: Acute and convalescent COVID-19 samples came from the United States, Italy and Spain. Nucleic acid was either cDNA or gDNA, and it came from T cells, B-cell-depleted T cells, or PBMCs.

CDR3 length: 16 amino acids. Per the germline V gene, CDR1 is SGHRS and CDR2 is YFSETQ. The V and J ends lost 3 bases and 6 bases, in that order; junction bases with no gene match: 4. In the study's own analysis: Estimation of nucleated cell counts was performed using reference gene primer amplification. Profiling relied on immunoSEQ multiplex PCR, and the TCRdb table lists in-frame clones only, not all of them. D and trimming come from the DNA, and the V and J calls and clone size come from that table. Among 150,000 to 200,000 clones, roughly four fifths were seen once, and the ten largest hold roughly 6.6%.

The chain couples TRBV5-1 to TRBJ2-3, with TRBD2 identical over 16 bases. This receptor was identified in a middle-aged woman with acute or convalescent COVID-19. The specimen sequenced was peripheral blood. Here the CDR3 DNA reads TGCGCCAGCAGCTCGGGACTAGCGGGGGGGCTGGATACGCAGTATTTT. Amino acids: CASSSGLAGGLDTQYF.